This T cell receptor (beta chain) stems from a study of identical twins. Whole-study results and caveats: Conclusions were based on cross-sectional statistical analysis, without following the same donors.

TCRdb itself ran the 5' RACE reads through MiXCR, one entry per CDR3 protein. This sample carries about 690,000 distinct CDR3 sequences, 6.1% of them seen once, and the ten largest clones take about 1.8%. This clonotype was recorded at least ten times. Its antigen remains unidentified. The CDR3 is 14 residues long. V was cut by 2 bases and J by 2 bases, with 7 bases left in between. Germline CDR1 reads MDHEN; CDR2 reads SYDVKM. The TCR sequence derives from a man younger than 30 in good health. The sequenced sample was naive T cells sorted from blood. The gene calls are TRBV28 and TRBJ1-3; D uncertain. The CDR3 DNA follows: TGTGCCAGCAGTTTACAAGGGACTGGAAACACCATATATTTT. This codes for CASSLQGTGNTIYF. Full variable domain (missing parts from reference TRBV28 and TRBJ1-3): DVKVTQSSRYLVKRTGEKVFLECVQDMDHENMFWYRQDPGLGLRLIYFSYDVKMKEKGDIPEGYSVSREKKERFSLILESASTNQTSMYLCASSLQGTGNTIYFGEGSWLTVV.